The following is a TCR beta chain sequence with its context. The sample comes from a study of regulatory T cells in long-lasting Graves disease. Time point in this sample: newly diagnosed GD, antithyroid drugs for less than 3 months. RNA isolated from PBMCs was used to make the TCR library. Arm-PCR of CDR3 regions and iRepertoire HTBI primers were used to build TCR beta libraries. TCRdb used MiXCR to reprocess the multiplex PCR reads, holding one entry per CDR3 protein. The profile covers fewer than 650,000 distinct CDR3 sequences, with 16% appearing a single time and around a sixth taken by the ten largest. These same records also appear under a second study, on T cells in Graves' hyperthyroidism and ophthalmopathy.

The sequence came from a woman in her 30s with Graves disease. The starting material was peripheral blood mononuclear cells (PBMCs), obtained at new diagnosis, from a patient treated with antithyroid drugs.

The chain's CDR3 is CSSKGAGGTEAFF. The DNA for the CDR3 is TGCAGCTCCAAGGGGGCAGGGGGCACTGAAGCTTTCTTT. The chain couples TRBV29-1 to TRBJ1-1, with TRBD1 matching 7 bases. Germline CDR1 and CDR2: SQVTM and ANQGSEA. Trimming took 8 bases from V and 4 from J; bases not matched to a gene: 10. There are 13 residues in the CDR3. The full variable domain, its missing parts supplied by reference TRBV29-1 and TRBJ1-1, is SAVISQKPSRDICQRGTSLTIQCQVDSQVTMMFWYRQQPGQSLTLIATANQGSEATYESGFVIDKFPISRPNLTFSTLTVSNMSPEDSSIYLCSSKGAGGTEAFFGQGTRLTVV.